These T cell receptor beta chains were read from a single sample in a study of blood T cell repertoires in COVID-19. Clones were read by immunoSEQ multiplex PCR, and TCRdb kept only the in-frame ones, dropping some. The repertoire has roughly 200,000 clones, 82% of them found once; the top ten carry approximately 8.1%. The sequenced sample was peripheral blood. The receptors were gathered from a woman aged 55-69 years with COVID-19, enrolled during active disease. Each CDR3 is given with its conserved first and last residue. The D gene is left open where the match is weak. Clone size is given for some rows only: seen once, a few or many times, or a class if the clone is expanded.

>TRBJ2-1|TRBD2|TRBV6-5|NA
TGTGCCAGCAGTTTTTTTAGCGGGAGTTCCTACAATGAGCAGTTCTTC
CASSFFSGSSYNEQFF
>TRBJ2-2|TRBD1|TRBV5-4|few
TGTGCCAGCAGCTTGCCGTACAGGGGCGATCCTGGGGAGCTGTTTTTT
CASSLPYRGDPGELFF
>TRBJ1-2|TRBD1|TRBV25-1|NA
TGTGCCAGCAGTCCCTCCTGGGGACAGGGGTCTGGCTACACCTTC
CASSPSWGQGSGYTF
>TRBJ1-1|TRBD1|TRBV2|NA
TGTGCCAGCAGTGAGGCTACAGGGGCCTGGGAAGCTTTCTTT
CASSEATGAWEAFF
>TRBJ1-5|NA|TRBV12-3/TRBV12-4|few
TGTGCCAGCAGCACAGGGTTCAATCAGCCCCAGCATTTT
CASSTGFNQPQHF
>TRBJ2-7|TRBD2|TRBV6-2/TRBV6-3|NA
TGTGCCAGCATCCCGGGACTAGCGGGACACTCCTACGAGCAGTACTTC
CASIPGLAGHSYEQYF
>TRBJ2-7|NA|TRBV13|NA
TGTGCCAGCGCAAGACAGCCGACCTACGAGCAGTACTTC
CASARQPTYEQYF
>TRBJ2-3|NA|TRBV30|NA
TGTGCCTGGAGTCTACTAATCACAGATACGCAGTATTTT
CAWSLLITDTQYF
>TRBJ2-5|TRBD1|TRBV15|NA
TGTGCCACCAGCAGTGGGACAGGGGAGACCCAGTACTTC
CATSSGTGETQYF
>TRBJ1-1|NA|TRBV5-1|once
TGCGCCAGCAGCTTGGGTGGGACTTTTTCTGAAGCTTTCTTT
CASSLGGTFSEAFF
>TRBJ2-5|NA|TRBV6-5|NA
TGTGCCAGCAGGGCGGTGGAGACCCAGTACTTC
CASRAVETQYF
>TRBJ1-2|TRBD1|TRBV5-4|NA
TGTGCCAGCAGCGCAGGACAGGGTTACTATGGCTACACCTTC
CASSAGQGYYGYTF
>TRBJ2-3|TRBD2|TRBV24-1|NA
TGTGCCACCAGTGATTTTCTCGGGGGGGGCAGTGGCACAGATACGCAGTATTTT
CATSDFLGGGSGTDTQYF
>TRBJ2-7|TRBD2|TRBV5-1|NA
TGCGCCAGCAGCCGGACTAGCGGGAGCTACGAGCAGTACTTC
CASSRTSGSYEQYF
>TRBJ2-7|TRBD2|TRBV6-1|NA
TGTGCCAGCAGTGCCACTAGCGGGACGGTCTACGAGGCGCAGTACTTC
CASSATSGTVYEAQYF
>TRBJ2-3|TRBD1|TRBV6-5|NA
TGTGCCAGCAGTTCCCCGGGACAGGGTCGTACAGATACGCAGTATTTT
CASSSPGQGRTDTQYF
>TRBJ1-5|NA|TRBV14|NA
TGTGCCAGCAGCCAAGCCCTAAATCAGCCCCAGCATTTT
CASSQALNQPQHF
>TRBJ2-1|NA|TRBV7-8|many
TGTGCCAGCAGCTTAGCCGGGATGTACAATGAGCAGTTCTTC
CASSLAGMYNEQFF
>TRBJ1-5|NA|TRBV30|NA
TGTGCCTGGAGTTTAGATAGCAATCAGCCCCAGCATTTT
CAWSLDSNQPQHF
>TRBJ1-1|NA|TRBV19|NA
TGTGCCAGTAGTACCCGCCCAGGTGAGATTGGGCCCCACACTGAAGCTTTCTTT
CASSTRPGEIGPHTEAFF
>TRBJ1-4|TRBD1|TRBV28|NA
TGTGCCAGCAGTTTTGGACAGGGGACTAATGAAAAACTGTTTTTT
CASSFGQGTNEKLFF
>TRBJ2-3|TRBD2|TRBV18|NA
TGTGCCAGCTCACCGCGTCGAGCGGGAGGGTTGGATACGCAGTATTTT
CASSPRRAGGLDTQYF
>TRBJ2-1|NA|TRBV29-1|NA
TGCAGCGTTGAAGAAGACCCGGGGAATGAGCAGTTCTTC
CSVEEDPGNEQFF
>TRBJ2-7|NA|TRBV6-1|once
TGTGCCAGCAGTGATCGGGAGCCCGCCACCACCTACGAGCAGTACTTC
CASSDREPATTYEQYF
>TRBJ2-1|NA|TRBV2|NA
TGTGCCAGCAGTGAAGGTGGGACTTTTGAGCAGTTCTTC
CASSEGGTFEQFF
>TRBJ1-1|NA|TRBV6-5|NA
TGTGCCAGCAGTTTAAAGGGGGGGGAGAACACTGAAGCTTTCTTT
CASSLKGGENTEAFF
>TRBJ1-4|TRBD1|TRBV28|NA
TGTGCCAGCAGTTTCACAGGGGAGTATGAAAAACTGTTTTTT
CASSFTGEYEKLFF
>TRBJ1-2|TRBD1|TRBV7-2|NA
TGTGCCAGCAGCTTAACCCCGGGACAGGACTATGGCTACACCTTC
CASSLTPGQDYGYTF
>TRBJ2-1|TRBD2|TRBV11-1|once
TGTGCCAGCAGCTTAGAGGTGACTAGCGACAATGAGCAGTTCTTC
CASSLEVTSDNEQFF
>TRBJ1-5|NA|TRBV24-1|NA
TGTGCCACCAGTGAAACGACCCGCGGTGACAATCAGCCCCAGCATTTT
CATSETTRGDNQPQHF
>TRBJ2-1|NA|TRBV28|NA
TGTGCCAGCAGTTCCCTATCGAATGAGCAGTTCTTC
CASSSLSNEQFF
>TRBJ1-3|NA|TRBV2|NA
TGTGCCAGCAGTGAATTGAGGACAACCTCTGGAAACACCATATATTTT
CASSELRTTSGNTIYF
>TRBJ1-2|NA|TRBV5-1|NA
TGCGCCAGCAGCCCCCACCAGCTTCCCGGGAACTATGGCTACACCTTC
CASSPHQLPGNYGYTF
>TRBJ2-4|NA|TRBV6-4|NA
TGTGCCAGCACACCGGGACGGGGGGCGGCCAAAAACATTCAGTACTTC
CASTPGRGAAKNIQYF
>TRBJ1-2|NA|TRBV5-1|NA
TGCGCCAGCAGATGGGACCTCGCGGGGGGCTACACCTTC
CASRWDLAGGYTF
>TRBJ1-3|NA|TRBV7-2|NA
TGTGCCAGCAGCTTAGCAGGGGCTCTCTCTGGAAACACCATATATTTT
CASSLAGALSGNTIYF
>TRBJ2-1|TRBD1|TRBV5-1|NA
TGCGCCAGCAGCCAGGGACAGGGTCGATGGAATGAGCAGTTCTTC
CASSQGQGRWNEQFF
>TRBJ1-4|TRBD1|TRBV2|NA
TGTGCCAGCAGGGAGACAGGGGCCTCGGTCTGGGAAAAACTGTTTTTT
CASRETGASVWEKLFF
>TRBJ2-1|TRBD2|TRBV9|NA
TGTGCCAGCAGCGTAGTAGCGGGACCCTACAATGAGCAGTTCTTC
CASSVVAGPYNEQFF
>TRBJ2-7|NA|TRBV7-9|NA
TGTGCCAGCAGCTTAGGCGGGGTATCCTACGAGCAGTACTTC
CASSLGGVSYEQYF
>TRBJ2-2|TRBD1|TRBV27|NA
TGTGCCAGCAGTCTCGACAGGGCGGACACCGGGGAGCTGTTTTTT
CASSLDRADTGELFF
>TRBJ1-1|NA|TRBV5-1|few
TGCGCCAGCAGCTCAAACCCACAGGGTGGGGGCACTGAAGCTTTCTTT
CASSSNPQGGGTEAFF
>TRBJ1-3|TRBD1|TRBV7-9|NA
TGTGCCAGCAGCGGCAGGGGGCTTACCTCTGGAAACACCATATATTTT
CASSGRGLTSGNTIYF
>TRBJ2-2|TRBD1|TRBV7-9|once
TGTGCCAGCAGCCTCGATTATAAACAGGGGCTCCCGAACACCGGGGAGCTGTTTTTT
CASSLDYKQGLPNTGELFF
>TRBJ1-5|NA|TRBV19|NA
TGTGCCAGTAGTTTTAATAGCAATCAGCCCCAGCATTTT
CASSFNSNQPQHF
>TRBJ2-2|TRBD1|TRBV5-4|NA
TGTGCCAGCAGCCCAAGCCCGGACAGGGAGGTCGGGGAGCTGTTTTTT
CASSPSPDREVGELFF
>TRBJ2-3|NA|TRBV6-6|many
TGTGCCAGCAGTTGGAGTGCAGATACGCAGTATTTT
CASSWSADTQYF
>TRBJ2-1|NA|TRBV1|NA
TGCACCAGCAGTGTCTCCTCCGGGTCCAATGAGCAGTTCTTC
CTSSVSSGSNEQFF
>TRBJ2-3|TRBD1|TRBV5-5|NA
TGTGCCAGCAGCCGCCCCGGGACAGGGGGCGTAGATACGCAGTATTTT
CASSRPGTGGVDTQYF
>TRBJ1-2|NA|TRBV3-1/TRBV3-2|NA
TGTGCCAGCAGCCAAGGCCCCGGTGGGGGGTTTGGCTACACCTTC
CASSQGPGGGFGYTF
>TRBJ2-7|TRBD2|TRBV7-8|NA
TGTGCCAGCACCCTGGATGGCGGGAGCTACGAGCAGTACTTC
CASTLDGGSYEQYF
>TRBJ2-5|NA|TRBV19|NA
TGTGCCAGTAGTAGTCTCAGGGGAGAGACCCAGTACTTC
CASSSLRGETQYF
>TRBJ1-2|NA|TRBV6-5|NA
TGTGCCAGCAGCAAGTCCCAGGGTGTATGGGGCTACACCTTC
CASSKSQGVWGYTF
>TRBJ1-2|TRBD1|TRBV18|NA
TGTGCCAGCTCTTACAGGACAGGGAAGACAGCTAACTATGGCTACACCTTC
CASSYRTGKTANYGYTF
>TRBJ2-3|NA|TRBV5-1|few
TGCGCCAGCAGCTTGGATGGCGGCATTAAACCCCGGGGGGCCCGCACAGATACGCAGTATTTT
CASSLDGGIKPRGARTDTQYF
>TRBJ1-2|NA|TRBV29-1|NA
TGCAGCGCAATGGGGACACCACCTAACTATGGCTACACCTTC
CSAMGTPPNYGYTF
>TRBJ1-4|NA|TRBV14|once
TGTGCCAGCAGTCCTAGTCCGGGCAGGGGATACGAAAAACTGTTTTTT
CASSPSPGRGYEKLFF
>TRBJ2-2|NA|TRBV6-6|NA
TGTGCCAGCAGTAAGGGGTCGGGTGGGACCGGGGAGCTGTTTTTT
CASSKGSGGTGELFF